This record concerns one T cell receptor (beta chain) sequence. The antigen is not known. Repertoires were generated with immunoSEQ multiplex PCR, while TCRdb's copy carries only in-frame clones and drops some. The repertoire includes fewer than 15,000 clones, about four fifths of them detected once, and around 0.84% sits in the top ten. The data stem from a study of PD-1 blockade in classical Hodgkin lymphoma. Germline values: CDR1 KGHSH, CDR2 LQKENI. V lost 0 bases and J lost 6, with 17 bases in between. This CDR3 is 16 amino acids long. Study observations and caveats: As was reported, newly diagnosed patients showed lower baseline TCR diversity than healthy donors did. Newly diagnosed patients had diversity similar to the baseline diversity of complete responders.

The sample's time point: cycle 4 day 1 (C4D1), after about 6 weeks of nivolumab. Each and every patient relapsed after autologous stem cell transplantation, and patients got differing brentuximab vedotin exposure. By magnetic negative selection, CD4+ T cells were purified from thawed PBMCs. Classifying best responses yielded complete response, partial response or progressive disease. The specimen comprised CD4+ T cells from blood, sampled before the fourth cycle of nivolumab. The source is a human donor with classical Hodgkin lymphoma. The chain combines TRBV18 with TRBJ1-1, with D perhaps TRBD1 (5 bases). As DNA, the CDR3 is TGTGCCAGCTCACCACCACTAGGCCGGGGGGACTCTGAAGCTTTCTTT. It yields the protein CASSPPLGRGDSEAFF.